Each of the 7 T cell receptor beta chains below was sequenced from the same sample in a study of T cells after somatic rescue of genetic block. Some clones are missing from TCRdb's copy, which holds only in-frame ones; the method was immunoSEQ multiplex PCR. The table includes about 68,000 clones, around 90% detected once. The specimen sequenced was peripheral blood mononuclear cells (PBMCs). These receptors came from a man in his forties or fifties.

The chain has TRBV10-3 and TRBJ2-7; D possibly corresponds to TRBD1 (6 bases). Trimming removed 3 bases at V and 5 bases at J, with 8 bases between. CDR1 is ENHRY and CDR2 is SYGVKD in the germline V gene. The CDR3 loop spans 12 amino acids. The CDR3 here is CAISDSGDEQYF. The CDR3 nucleotides read TGTGCCATCAGTGACTCAGGGGACGAGCAGTACTTC.

The V and J genes are TRBV6-5 and TRBJ1-5; the match to TRBD1 covers 9 bases. Germline CDR1 reads MNHEY; CDR2 reads SVGAGI. After removal of 7 bases from V and 9 bases from J, the junction contained 10 bases not matched to a gene. The length of the CDR3 is 14 residues. The DNA for the CDR3 is TGTGCCAGCACCGTCGGGACAGGGCCCTGGCCCCAGCATTTT. Encoded protein: CASTVGTGPWPQHF.

This clone was recorded only once. The chain couples TRBV5-4 to TRBJ2-7, with D hard to call. CDR3 size: 14 residues. Trimming left V 1 base short and J 2 bases short, with 10 bases between. Germline V gives CDR1 SGHNT, CDR2 YYREEE (reference sequence). CDR3 DNA sequence: TGTGCCAGCAGCTTGATGGACCAAACCTACGAGCAGTACTTC. It encodes CASSLMDQTYEQYF. The full variable domain, its missing parts supplied by reference TRBV5-4 and TRBJ2-7, is ETGVTQSPTHLIKTRGQQVTLRCSSQSGHNTVSWYQQALGQGPQFIFQYYREEENGRGNFPPRFSGLQFPNYSSELNVNALELDDSALYLCASSLMDQTYEQYFGPGTRLTVT.

The rearrangement links TRBV7-8 to TRBJ2-3; D is ambiguous. Germline CDR1 SGHVS, CDR2 FQNEAQ. The V end was cut by 5 bases, the J end by 2 bases, with 8 bases between. The length of the CDR3 is 13 residues. This CDR3 is CASSNHNTDTQYF. Here the CDR3 DNA reads TGTGCCAGCAGCAACCACAACACAGATACGCAGTATTTT.

CDR3 amino acids: CAISGWEGTEAFF. In nucleotides, the CDR3 is TGTGCCATCAGTGGATGGGAGGGGACTGAAGCTTTCTTT. The V and J genes are TRBV10-3 and TRBJ1-1, with a tentative D call TRBD1 (5 bases). With 4 bases removed from V and 5 bases from J, the gap between germline ends came to 11 bases. Germline V gives CDR1 ENHRY, CDR2 SYGVKD. The CDR3 covers 13 residues.

The chain combines TRBV29-1 with TRBJ2-4, with 7 positions matching TRBD2. Germline V gives CDR1 SQVTM, CDR2 ANQGSEA. The CDR3 has 13 amino acids. Trimming at V came to 4 bases and at J to 6 bases, leaving 6 bases not matched to a gene. CDR3 bases: TGCAGCGTTGCCCCTGGGGAGGGAAACATTCAGTACTTC. This sequence encodes CSVAPGEGNIQYF.

The chain joins TRBV10-1 to TRBJ2-1, with D unclear. The CDR3 runs to 14 residues. V lost 4 bases to trimming and J lost 3 bases, with 10 bases between them. From germline, CDR1 is WNHNN and CDR2 SYGVQD (reference sequence). The CDR3 protein is CASSGYYGYNEQFF. The DNA for the CDR3 is TGCGCCAGCAGTGGATATTACGGCTACAATGAGCAGTTCTTC.